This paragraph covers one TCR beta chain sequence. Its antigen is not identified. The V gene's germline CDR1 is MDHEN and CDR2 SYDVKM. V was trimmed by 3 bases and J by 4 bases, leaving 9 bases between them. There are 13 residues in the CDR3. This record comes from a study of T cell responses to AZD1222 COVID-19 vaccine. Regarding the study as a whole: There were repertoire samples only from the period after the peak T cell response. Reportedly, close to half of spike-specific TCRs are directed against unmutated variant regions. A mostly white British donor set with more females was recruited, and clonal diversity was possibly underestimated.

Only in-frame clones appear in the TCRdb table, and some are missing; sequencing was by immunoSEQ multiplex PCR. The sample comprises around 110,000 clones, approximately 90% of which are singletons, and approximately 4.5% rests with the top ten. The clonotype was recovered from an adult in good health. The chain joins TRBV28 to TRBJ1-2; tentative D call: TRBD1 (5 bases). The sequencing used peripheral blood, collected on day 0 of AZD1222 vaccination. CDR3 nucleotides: TGTGCCAGCAGTTTTGGGGGAGGCTATGGCTACACCTTC. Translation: CASSFGGGYGYTF.